Shown below are 10 T cell receptor beta chains from a single sample sequenced in a study of beta chain features in type 1 diabetes. Study-level points and caveats: Shorter TCRB CDR3s, moderately but significantly so, marked every one of the four CD4+ subsets in Type 1 diabetes patients.

Every bit of the isolated RNA underwent reverse transcription, so sequencing read expressed TCRB transcripts. TCRdb's table, derived via immunoSEQ multiplex PCR, lists solely in-frame clones and lacks some. The table shows hundreds of thousands of clones, with 13% occurring only once. Their specific antigens are unknown. The sample was naive CD4+ T cells from blood. The receptors were sampled from a man between 18 and 29 years old with type 1 diabetes.

The DNA for the CDR3 is TGTGCCAGCAGCTTAGGCCTAAACCCCGGGACTACCAGCCAAGAGACCCAGTACTTC. This translates into CASSLGLNPGTTSQETQYF. The chain links TRBV13 to TRBJ2-5; 7 bases match TRBD2. Germline V gene data show CDR1 as PRHDT and CDR2 as FYEKMQ (reference sequence). The CDR3 loop spans 19 amino acids. V was clipped by 0 bases and J by 1 base; unmatched bases: 14.

Only a few counts were recorded for this clone. The genes are TRBV11-2 and TRBJ2-2, with 8 bases matching TRBD1. The junction had 7 bases not matched to a gene; V was cut back by 3 bases and J by 7 bases. The CDR3 spans 15 residues. The germline CDR1 and CDR2 sequences are SGHAT and FQNNGV. For the CDR3, the DNA is TGTGCCAGCAGCTTCCGACAGGGGCTCGTCGGGGAGCTGTTTTTT. Its translation: CASSFRQGLVGELFF.

The chain uses TRBV7-9 and TRBJ2-2; 7 bases map to TRBD2. Germline V gene data show CDR1 as SEHNR and CDR2 as FQNEAQ (reference sequence). The CDR3 is 16 residues long. Unmatched junction bases numbered 10, after V lost 4 bases and J lost 5 bases. The CDR3 protein is CASSSPGLGVTGELFF. CDR3 coding DNA: TGTGCCAGCAGCTCCCCCGGACTAGGAGTGACCGGGGAGCTGTTTTTT. Using reference TRBV7-9 and TRBJ2-2 for the parts outside the CDR3, the full variable domain is DTGVSQNPRHKITKRGQNVTFRCDPISEHNRLYWYRQTLGQGPEFLTYFQNEAQLEKSRLLSDRFSAERPKGSFSTLEIQRTEQGDSAMYLCASSSPGLGVTGELFFGEGSRLTVL.

This rearrangement joins TRBV29-1 to TRBJ2-4; D gene unclear. CDR1 and CDR2 (germline): SQVTM, ANQGSEA. CDR3 length: 11 residues. V lost 4 bases and J lost 5, with 6 bases in between. The CDR3 region is CSVARENIQYF. CDR3 DNA: TGCAGCGTTGCCAGAGAAAACATTCAGTACTTC.

This clone has only a few counts. This chain links TRBV6-5 with TRBJ2-6; D unresolved. The V end lost 2 bases, the J end lost 0 bases, and 8 bases lay between the germline ends. This CDR3 contains 16 residues. Germline-derived CDR1 and CDR2 are MNHEY and SVGAGI. The CDR3 protein is CASSYALTSGANVLTF. In DNA, the CDR3 is TGTGCCAGCAGTTACGCTCTGACCTCTGGGGCCAACGTCCTGACTTTC.

J is TRBJ2-7 and V is TRBV6-1; D assignment may be TRBD1 or TRBD2 (5 bases each). Germline V gene lookup returns CDR1 MNHNS and CDR2 SASEGT. The CDR3 is 13 amino acids. V was pared by 11 bases and J by 5 bases, with 19 bases between. CDR3 coding DNA: TGTGCCTCCATCCGGGGCAGGGACCACGAGCAGTACTTC. Its translation is CASIRGRDHEQYF.

The chain employs TRBV5-1 and TRBJ1-5, with unresolved D. This CDR3 has 13 residues. From germline, CDR1 is SGHRS and CDR2 YFSETQ. V lost 5 bases to trimming and J lost 5 bases, with 11 bases between them. In DNA, the CDR3 is TGCGCCAGCAGGGTCACAGAAGATCAGCCCCAGCATTTT. It codes for CASRVTEDQPQHF.

This chain connects TRBV13 to TRBJ2-1; 11 nucleotides line up with TRBD2. The V gene's germline CDR1 is PRHDT and CDR2 FYEKMQ (reference sequence). The CDR3 has 16 amino acids. V lost 1 base to trimming and J lost 5 bases; unmatched junction nucleotides: 4. DNA for the CDR3: TGTGCCAGCAGCTTAGAGCGACTAGCGGGGAACAATGAGCAGTTCTTC. This sequence encodes CASSLERLAGNNEQFF.

This clone was detected only a few times. The genes are TRBV19 and TRBJ1-6; the D is unclear. The V and J ends lost 6 bases and 4 bases respectively, with 4 bases between them. Germline CDR1 and CDR2: LNHDA and SQIVND (reference sequence). This CDR3 spans 12 amino acids. The DNA of the CDR3 is TGTGCCAGTAGCGAATATAATTCACCCCTCCACTTT. This encodes CASSEYNSPLHF.

CDR3 sequence reads: CASSTDRGFPGNTIYF. The CDR3 DNA reads as TGTGCCAGCAGCACGGACAGGGGGTTTCCTGGAAACACCATATATTTT. V usage is TRBV7-2 and J usage is TRBJ1-3; 10 nucleotides match TRBD1. The CDR3 is 16 amino acids. Germline loops: CDR1 SGHTA, CDR2 FQGNSA. V shed 5 bases and J 2 bases; nucleotides not matched to a gene: 6.